This entry lists 11 T cell receptor beta chains sequenced from one sample in a study of T cell changes during pregnancy in multiple sclerosis. Sequenced by immunoSEQ multiplex PCR; TCRdb stores in-frame clones only, minus some. This sample has tens of thousands of clones, with about 91% found just once. Sequenced here: peripheral blood, sampled after pregnancy. The receptors were gathered from a female donor in good health, enrolled as a control in a pregnancy study.

The chain links TRBV13 to TRBJ2-7; the D gene is possibly TRBD1 (6 bases). Germline V gene lookup returns CDR1 PRHDT and CDR2 FYEKMQ (reference sequence). The CDR3 consists of 14 residues. Trimming took 5 bases from V and 1 from J, leaving 12 bases between them. The DNA of the CDR3 is TGTGCCAGCAGCACACGACAGGTTTCCTACGAGCAGTACTTC. Translation: CASSTRQVSYEQYF.

The CDR3 loop is CASSELGQITQYF. In DNA, the CDR3 is TGTGCCAGCAGTGAATTGGGACAAATAACGCAGTATTTT. The chain is built from TRBV6-1 and TRBJ2-3; a possible D gene is TRBD1 (6 bases). Trimming stripped 2 bases from V and 9 bases from J, with 12 bases between. This CDR3 has 13 amino acids. Germline assignment: CDR1 MNHNS and CDR2 SASEGT.

This chain joins TRBV7-2 and TRBJ2-5; D is perhaps TRBD2 (6 bases). This CDR3 contains 16 residues. V was cut by 2 bases and J by 9 bases, with 22 bases left in between. In germline, CDR1 is SGHTA, CDR2 FQGNSA. CDR3 sequence: CASSLTSSAEGMAQYF. CDR3 sequence (DNA): TGTGCCAGCAGCTTAACTTCGAGCGCGGAGGGAATGGCCCAGTACTTC.

The chain couples TRBV6-1 to TRBJ2-3, with TRBD2 matching over 10 bases. This CDR3 has 15 amino acids. After removal of 6 bases from V and 1 base from J, the junction contained 4 bases not matched to a gene. Per the germline V gene, CDR1 is MNHNS and CDR2 is SASEGT. This CDR3 is CASRERGGRTDTQYF. CDR3 bases: TGTGCCAGCAGAGAGCGGGGGGGCCGCACAGATACGCAGTATTTT.

The chain is built from TRBV7-2 and TRBJ2-1; 13 positions match TRBD2. With V trimmed by 5 bases and J by 6 bases, 13 bases remained unmatched. This CDR3 has 18 amino acids. Per the germline V gene, CDR1 is SGHTA and CDR2 is FQGNSA. The CDR3: CASSAGLAGAPQGNEQFF. In DNA, the CDR3 is TGTGCCAGCAGCGCTGGACTAGCGGGAGCTCCTCAAGGCAATGAGCAGTTCTTC.

This clone came up a few times. The J gene is TRBJ1-5, the V gene TRBV6-1; D is perhaps TRBD1 (5 bases). Germline assignment: CDR1 MNHNS and CDR2 SASEGT. This CDR3 region has 14 residues. Trimming cost V 7 bases and J 4 bases, with 14 bases left between them. CDR3 amino acids: CASIDYRPNQPQHF. For the CDR3, the DNA is TGTGCCAGCATCGATTACAGGCCTAATCAGCCCCAGCATTTT.

This rearrangement joins TRBV5-4 to TRBJ2-3, with a tentative D call TRBD2 (7 bases). Trimming shortened V by 0 bases and J by 4 bases, and 12 bases separated the two germline ends. Germline V CDR1 and CDR2: SGHNT, YYREEE (reference sequence). CDR3 length: 15 residues. CDR3 nucleotides: TGTGCCAGCAGCTTGGATCGGGGGGCCCCAGATACGCAGTATTTT. This codes for CASSLDRGAPDTQYF.

The DNA for the CDR3 is TGTGCCAGCTCACGCCCTTCAGGAACCTACGAGCAGTACTTC. This translates into CASSRPSGTYEQYF. This chain links TRBV18 with TRBJ2-7, with D hard to call. Germline-derived CDR1 and CDR2 are KGHSH and LQKENI. Deletions cut 4 bases from V and 2 bases from J, with 12 bases between. CDR3 length equals 14 residues. Based on the CDR3 plus reference TRBV18 and TRBJ2-7, the full variable domain is NAGVMQNPRHLVRRRGQEARLRCSPMKGHSHVYWYRQLPEEGLKFMVYLQKENIIDESGMPKERFSAEFPKEGPSILRIQQVVRGDSAAYFCASSRPSGTYEQYFGPGTRLTVT.

V is TRBV5-1 and J is TRBJ2-2, with a weak D call TRBD2 (6 bases). Deletions cut 4 bases from V and 4 bases from J, with 17 bases between. CDR3 size: 16 residues. The germline CDR1 and CDR2 sequences are SGHRS and YFSETQ. CDR3 sequence reads: CASSPGASGFTGELFF. The CDR3 DNA follows: TGCGCCAGCAGCCCCGGCGCCAGCGGGTTCACCGGGGAGCTGTTTTTT.

CDR3 region: CASSQEGRTGPYEQYF. In DNA, the CDR3 is TGCGCCAGCAGCCAAGAAGGGAGGACAGGGCCCTACGAGCAGTACTTC. This chain joins TRBV4-1 and TRBJ2-7; 8 bases match TRBD1. Germline trimming cut 0 bases from V and 2 bases from J; bases unmatched to any gene: 6. The CDR3 is 16 amino acids. Germline-derived CDR1 and CDR2 are MGHRA and YSYEKL.

The J gene is TRBJ1-1, the V gene TRBV18, with D unclear. This CDR3 contains 14 residues. V was trimmed by 2 bases and J by 2 bases, leaving 9 bases between them. The germline CDR1 and CDR2 sequences are KGHSH and LQKENI. The CDR3 nucleotides are TGTGCCAGCTCACCATGGAGAGTTAACACTGAAGCTTTCTTT. Translation: CASSPWRVNTEAFF.